A selection of T cell receptor beta chains follows, all from one sample in a study of blood T cell repertoires in COVID-19. Method: immunoSEQ multiplex PCR; TCRdb's copy keeps in-frame clones and lacks some. The sample records about 140,000 clones, 70% to 90% being singletons. The sequencing sample was made of peripheral blood. These TCRs come from a human donor in a cohort sampled during active COVID-19. CDR3s include the opening cysteine and the closing phenylalanine or tryptophan. The D gene is left open where the match is weak. Only part of the rows carry a size: once, few, many, or a class if the clone is expanded.

clone_size j_call v_call d_call cdr3_nt cdr3_aa
NA TRBJ2-7 TRBV28 TRBD1 TGTGCCAGCAGTACCCCCGGGACAGCGTCCGAGCAGTACTTC CASSTPGTASEQYF
NA TRBJ1-1 TRBV20-1 TRBD1 TGCAGTGCTAGTTTTGTGAGGGGACAGGGCCCTGAAGCTTTCTTT CSASFVRGQGPEAFF
NA TRBJ2-5 TRBV28 TRBD2 TGTGCCAGCAGTCAGGGGGCCACTAGCGGGAGAGGGGGACAAGAGACCCAGTACTTC CASSQGATSGRGGQETQYF
NA TRBJ2-1 TRBV19 TRBD2 TGTGCCAGTAGTGCTCCCGGGACTAGCGGTAATTTCAGGTCCTACAATGAGCAGTTCTTC CASSAPGTSGNFRSYNEQFF
once TRBJ2-1 TRBV7-9 TRBD1 TGTGCCAGCAGGGGGCTAGAAACCAGGGGGCCCGGCTACAATGAGCAGTTCTTC CASRGLETRGPGYNEQFF
NA TRBJ2-7 TRBV6-1 TRBD1 TGTGCCAGCAGTGCACAGCCGGGACAGGGGGCATACGAGCAGTACTTC CASSAQPGQGAYEQYF
once TRBJ1-2 TRBV30 NA TGTGCCTGGAGTTCACGACTTGATAACTATGGCTACACCTTC CAWSSRLDNYGYTF
NA TRBJ2-7 TRBV28 NA TGTGCCAGCACCATCCCTGCCCGGCGGAGTCCTTACGAGCAGTACTTC CASTIPARRSPYEQYF
NA TRBJ2-7 TRBV19 NA TGTGCCAGTAGTATATTGGGGCGGCGGGAAAACTACGAGCAGTACTTC CASSILGRRENYEQYF
once TRBJ2-1 TRBV19 NA TGTGCCAGTAGTGGTGCCGGGAGCTTCAATGAGCAGTTCTTC CASSGAGSFNEQFF
NA TRBJ1-5 TRBV30 NA TGTGCCTGGAGTGTATTAACAGGGAAGAGCAATCAGCCCCAGCATTTT CAWSVLTGKSNQPQHF
once TRBJ1-1 TRBV7-2 NA TGTGCCAGCAAAACACAGCAAAACACTGAAGCTTTCTTT CASKTQQNTEAFF